A single sample gave rise to the 7 T cell receptor beta chains below, sequenced in a study of blood T cell repertoires in COVID-19. The protocol was immunoSEQ multiplex PCR, while the TCRdb copy is restricted to in-frame clones and leaves out a portion. The sample records 70,000 to 100,000 clones, 65% to 85% being singletons. Sequencing was done on a sample of peripheral blood. The receptors were sampled from a woman aged 80 or older with acute or convalescent COVID-19.

The chain combines TRBV5-1 with TRBJ2-2; D gene ambiguous. Trimming cost V 2 bases and J 6 bases, with 5 bases left between them. CDR1 SGHRS and CDR2 YFSETQ come from the germline V gene. The CDR3 runs to 12 residues. The CDR3 here is CASSLEAGELFF. CDR3 nucleotide sequence: TGCGCCAGCAGCTTAGAGGCCGGGGAGCTGTTTTTT.

The rearrangement joins TRBV5-1 to TRBJ2-1; 15 bases fit TRBD2. Germline assignment: CDR1 SGHRS and CDR2 YFSETQ. Trimming cost V 3 bases and J 5 bases; bases outside gene matches: 6. This CDR3 spans 17 amino acids. This chain's CDR3 is CASSYGLAGGPHNEQFF. Here the CDR3 DNA reads TGCGCCAGCAGCTACGGACTAGCGGGGGGGCCTCACAATGAGCAGTTCTTC.

This chain links TRBV27 with TRBJ1-5; D is possibly TRBD1 (5 bases). V was shortened by 3 bases and J by 6 bases, with 15 bases between the two germline ends. Germline V gene sequence: CDR1 MNHEY, CDR2 SMNVEV (reference sequence). This CDR3 contains 15 residues. The CDR3 loop is CASSFSGYEAQPQHF. For the CDR3, the DNA is TGTGCCAGCAGTTTTTCAGGGTATGAGGCTCAGCCCCAGCATTTT.

This chain joins TRBV23-1 and TRBJ1-5, with TRBD1 matching over 10 bases. TRBV23-1 is annotated as an ORF whose role is uncertain. The CDR3 contains 15 residues. J was trimmed by 3 bases and V by 8 bases; bases with no gene match: 7. In nucleotides, the CDR3 is TGCGCCAGCGGGACAGGGGTATTTGACAATCAGCCCCAGCATTTT. Translation: CASGTGVFDNQPQHF.

The chain couples TRBV15 to TRBJ2-1; D might be TRBD1 (6 bases). The germline V gene has CDR1 LNHNV and CDR2 YYDKDF (reference sequence). V was pared by 1 base and J by 8 bases, with 12 bases between. This CDR3 region has 14 residues. DNA of the CDR3: TGTGCCACCAGCAGAGGTTGGGACACCCATGAGCAGTTCTTC. It codes for CATSRGWDTHEQFF.

A single count supports this clone. The chain recombines TRBV9 with TRBJ1-1; D perhaps matches TRBD1 (6 bases). The CDR3 length is 14 residues. The germline V and J ends were trimmed by 0 bases and 1 base, with 7 bases remaining between them. From germline, CDR1 is SGDLS and CDR2 YYNGEE. In DNA, the CDR3 is TGTGCCAGCAGCGTAGGACAGGCGAACACTGAAGCTTTCTTT. It yields the protein CASSVGQANTEAFF.

A single count supports this clone. The CDR3 bases are TGTGCCAGCTCACCAGGAGGAAACACCGGGGAGCTGTTTTTT. This gives the protein CASSPGGNTGELFF. The J gene is TRBJ2-2, the V gene TRBV18, with a possible D match to TRBD2 (5 bases). Germline V CDR1 and CDR2: KGHSH, LQKENI. V gave up 2 bases and J gave up 2 bases, with 6 bases separating them. The CDR3 consists of 14 residues.